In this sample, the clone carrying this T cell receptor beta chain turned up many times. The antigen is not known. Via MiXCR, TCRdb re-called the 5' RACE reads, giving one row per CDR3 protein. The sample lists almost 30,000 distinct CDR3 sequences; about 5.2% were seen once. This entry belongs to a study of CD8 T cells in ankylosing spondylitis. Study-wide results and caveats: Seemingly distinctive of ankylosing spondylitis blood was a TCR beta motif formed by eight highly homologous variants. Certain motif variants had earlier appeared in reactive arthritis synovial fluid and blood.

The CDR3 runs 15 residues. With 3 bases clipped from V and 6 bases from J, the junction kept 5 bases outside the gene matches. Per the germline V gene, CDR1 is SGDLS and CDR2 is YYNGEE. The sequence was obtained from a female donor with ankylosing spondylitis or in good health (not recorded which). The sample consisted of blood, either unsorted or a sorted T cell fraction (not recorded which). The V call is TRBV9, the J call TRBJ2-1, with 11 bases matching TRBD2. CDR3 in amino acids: CASSATSGTINEQFF. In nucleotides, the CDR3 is TGTGCCAGCAGCGCGACTAGCGGGACAATCAATGAGCAGTTCTTC.